The source of this T cell receptor (beta chain) is a study of blood T cell repertoires in COVID-19. Study context: Samples representing acute and convalescent COVID-19 were sourced from the United States, Italy and Spain. Nucleic acid was either cDNA or gDNA, and it came from T cells, B-cell-depleted T cells, or PBMCs.

Germline V gene data show CDR1 as SGHKS and CDR2 as YYEKEE (reference sequence). Trimming cost V 7 bases and J 4 bases, with 12 bases left between them. This CDR3 contains 12 residues. In the original workflow: Estimation of nucleated cell counts relied on the amplification of reference gene primers. Only in-frame clones appear in the TCRdb table, and some are missing; sequencing was by immunoSEQ multiplex PCR. That table gives V, J and clone size, and the DNA gave D and trimming. The data show some 200,000 clones, about 85% seen once. The material sequenced was peripheral blood. This TCR came from a woman aged 18-29 years who had recovered from COVID-19. The chain employs TRBV5-5 and TRBJ2-7; D is possibly TRBD1 (6 bases). CDR3 residues: CASSRGIYEQYF. The CDR3 nucleotides read TGTGCCAGCTCTAGGGGGATTTACGAGCAGTACTTC.